This T cell receptor beta chain was found in a study of hypomethylating agent response in myelodysplastic syndrome (dated by TCRdb to 2020 to 2022). Turning to the overall study: Patients were treated with the hypomethylating agents azacitidine (most of the 11) or decitabine (3 of 11). The cohort included several male and a couple of female myelodysplastic syndrome patients. A mean patient age of around 70 +/- 6 years was recorded, and a diploid cytogenetic profile was observed most commonly. TET2 was the most frequent mutation, present in about 45% of the 11 patients. About five patients did not respond, whereas about 6 responded with either complete response or hematologic improvement. Response was defined as complete response or hematologic improvement, and patients who met neither criterion were classified as non-responders. General findings and caveats noted by the study authors: The healthy control donors were not matched in age to the MDS patients, and this mismatch could have affected the comparison between MDS and healthy donors. No significant change in richness, rarefaction diversity or clonality was detected after hypomethylating agent treatment, either across all patients or within response groups. A possible recognition of novel MDS antigens by the shared GLIPH2 clusters was not confirmed and needs experimental validation. Only approximately 10 patients were analyzed, so the study cohort was small. Responders more often showed novel clonotypes emerging, while non-responders displayed more contracted clonotypes after treatment.

Of note for this clone: What this receptor recognizes is not known. Base qualities are not provided; no much larger clone lies one nucleotide away.

As encoded in the germline V gene, CDR1 is SGDLS while CDR2 is YYNGEE. The CDR3 contains 16 residues, cysteine and phenylalanine counted. Solely the CDR3 DNA is kept, with 48 bases framed from the first base. V lost 4 bases and J lost 0 bases, and the count of bases not matched to a germline gene is 5. T-cell subsets were not sorted, so the analysis was performed on bulk bone marrow. Bone marrow from ten to eleven myelodysplastic syndrome patients, collected before and after hypomethylating agent therapy, underwent immunosequencing of the TCR beta CDR3 regions. To track the repertoire longitudinally, every patient provided one baseline bone marrow along with two to three bone marrows taken at different post-treatment timepoints. Genomic DNA was extracted from whole bone marrow, and quality was checked by TapeStation, NanoDrop OneC and PicoGreen assays. Library creation used the immunoSEQ multiplex PCR assay. Each sample was run at survey resolution as two replicates of roughly 200 ng apiece, for a total of roughly 400 ng of DNA. Using multiplex PCR primers aimed at V and J genes, the hsTCRB kit picked up rearranged TCRB sequences in genomic DNA. To amplify the CDR3 region, the first PCR ran for 25 to 40 cycles with the QIAGEN Multiplex PCR Kit. A second PCR of around 8 cycles attached sample barcodes and Illumina adapters to each replicate. Quantification of the pooled libraries was done with a QuantStudio 6 and the KAPA library quantification kit. Roughly 15 pM of pooled libraries was sequenced on an Illumina MiSeq using 156-cycle single-end reads plus a 15-cycle index read. Regarding the original processing steps: Of 150,000 to 200,000 unique clonotypes, 1.5% to 2% were flagged by VDJdb annotation as previously reported viral-epitope-specific clonotypes. The immunoSEQ Data Assistant and immunoSEQ Analyzer turned the raw reads into TCRB repertoires that were normalized and annotated. Clonotypes were analyzed with the immunarch R package version 0.6.5 and BioAnalyzer. Before richness was estimated, every repertoire was downsampled to the clone count of the smallest repertoire. Fisher's exact tests classified clonotypes as expanded, contracted or novel, with novel meaning zero frequency before treatment. Significantly changed CDR3 beta sequences were clustered with GLIPH2 at simulation_depth=1000 and kmer_min_depth=3, and CDR3s shorter than five residues were left out. TCRdb took this table from immuneACCESS and kept in-frame rearrangements with V and J called. Such tables lack part of the clones; where checked against another copy, unresolved V genes explain under half of the gap, and the rest is unexplained. D and trimming come from the DNA, and the V and J calls and clone size come from that table. Here the sample has approximately 2,000 clones; about 86% occur a single time. 20% to 25% of the sample belongs to the ten largest clones.

Sequencing was performed on bone marrow, taken before or after starting hypomethylating agent treatment for myelodysplastic syndrome (not recorded which). This clonotype was obtained from a human donor with myelodysplastic syndrome. The V and J genes are TRBV9 and TRBJ2-1; 9 of the junction bases match TRBD2. The CDR3 protein sequence reads: CASSFRAGGSYNEQFF. The DNA sequence is given as TGTGCCAGCAGCTTCAGAGCGGGGGGCTCCTACAATGAGCAGTTCTTC.